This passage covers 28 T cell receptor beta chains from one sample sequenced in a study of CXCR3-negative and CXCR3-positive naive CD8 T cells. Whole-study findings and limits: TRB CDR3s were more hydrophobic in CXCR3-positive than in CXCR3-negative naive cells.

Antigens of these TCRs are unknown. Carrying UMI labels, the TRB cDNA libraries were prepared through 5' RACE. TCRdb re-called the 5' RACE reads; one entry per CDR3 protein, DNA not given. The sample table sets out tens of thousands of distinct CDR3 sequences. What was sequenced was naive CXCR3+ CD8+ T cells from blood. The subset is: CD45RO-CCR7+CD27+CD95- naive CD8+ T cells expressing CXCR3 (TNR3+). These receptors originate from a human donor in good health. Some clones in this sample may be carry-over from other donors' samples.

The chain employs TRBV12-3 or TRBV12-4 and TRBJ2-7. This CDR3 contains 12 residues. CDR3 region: CASSLTTYEQYF.

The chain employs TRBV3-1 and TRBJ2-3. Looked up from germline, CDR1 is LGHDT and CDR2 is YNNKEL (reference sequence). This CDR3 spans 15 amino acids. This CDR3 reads CASSQEVASTDTQYF.

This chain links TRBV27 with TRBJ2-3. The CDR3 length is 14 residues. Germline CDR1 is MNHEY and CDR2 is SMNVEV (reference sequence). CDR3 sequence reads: CASSPIPSTDTQYF.

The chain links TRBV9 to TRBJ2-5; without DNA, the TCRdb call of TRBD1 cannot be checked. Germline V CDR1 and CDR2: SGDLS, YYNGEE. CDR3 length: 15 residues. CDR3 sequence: CASSVGDREEETPYF.

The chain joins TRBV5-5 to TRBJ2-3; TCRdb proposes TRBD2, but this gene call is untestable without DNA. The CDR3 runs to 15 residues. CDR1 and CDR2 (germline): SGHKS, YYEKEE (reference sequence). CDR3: CASSRGTSGGDTQYF.

The CDR3: CASSTSFSYEQYF. The V gene is TRBV6-4, the J gene TRBJ2-7. CDR1 is MRHNA, CDR2 SNTAGT, per germline. This CDR3 has 13 residues.

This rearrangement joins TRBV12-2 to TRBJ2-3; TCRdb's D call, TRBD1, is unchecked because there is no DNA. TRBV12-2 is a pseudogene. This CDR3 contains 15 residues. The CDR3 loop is CASRSPGGEHRTQYF.

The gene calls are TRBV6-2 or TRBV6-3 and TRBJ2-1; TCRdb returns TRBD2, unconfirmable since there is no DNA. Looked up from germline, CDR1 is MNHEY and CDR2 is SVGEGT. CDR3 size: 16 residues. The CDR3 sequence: CASSDELSGRFNERFF.

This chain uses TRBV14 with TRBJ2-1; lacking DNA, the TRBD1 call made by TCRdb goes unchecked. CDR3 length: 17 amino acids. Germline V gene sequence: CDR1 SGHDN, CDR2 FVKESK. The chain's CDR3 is CASSQREQGALSGEQFF.

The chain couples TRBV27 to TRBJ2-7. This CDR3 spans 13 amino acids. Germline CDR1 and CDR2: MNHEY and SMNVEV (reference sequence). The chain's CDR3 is CASRSGRAYEQYF.

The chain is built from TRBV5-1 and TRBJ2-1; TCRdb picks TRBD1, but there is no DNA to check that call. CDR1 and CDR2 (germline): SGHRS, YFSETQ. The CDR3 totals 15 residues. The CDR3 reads CASRSPGQGVNEQFF.

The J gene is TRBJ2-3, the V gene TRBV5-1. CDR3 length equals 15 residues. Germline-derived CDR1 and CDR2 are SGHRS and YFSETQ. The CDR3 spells CASRDTTDSTDTQYF.

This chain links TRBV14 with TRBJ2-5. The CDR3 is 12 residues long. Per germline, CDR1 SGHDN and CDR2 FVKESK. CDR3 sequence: CASSQSQETQYF.

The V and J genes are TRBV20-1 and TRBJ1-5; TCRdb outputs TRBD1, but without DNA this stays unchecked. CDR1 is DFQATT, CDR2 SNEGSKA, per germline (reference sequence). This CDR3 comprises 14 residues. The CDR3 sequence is CSTPDRDSNQPQHF.

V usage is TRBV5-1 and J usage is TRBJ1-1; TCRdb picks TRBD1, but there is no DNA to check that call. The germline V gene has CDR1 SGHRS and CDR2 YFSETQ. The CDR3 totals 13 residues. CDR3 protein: CASSYDRGAEAFF.

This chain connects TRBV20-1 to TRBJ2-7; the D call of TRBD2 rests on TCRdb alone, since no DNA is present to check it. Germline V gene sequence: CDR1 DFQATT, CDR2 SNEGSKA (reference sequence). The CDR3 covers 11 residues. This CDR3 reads CRGREVYEQYF.

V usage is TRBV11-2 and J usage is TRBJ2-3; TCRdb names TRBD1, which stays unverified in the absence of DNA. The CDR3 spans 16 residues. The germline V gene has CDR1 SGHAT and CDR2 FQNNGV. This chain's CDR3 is CASSFPRAGPTDTQYF. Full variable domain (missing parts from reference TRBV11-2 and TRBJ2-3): EAGVAQSPRYKIIEKRQSVAFWCNPISGHATLYWYQQILGQGPKLLIQFQNNGVVDDSQLPKDRFSAERLKGVDSTLKIQPAKLEDSAVYLCASSFPRAGPTDTQYFGPGTRLTVL.

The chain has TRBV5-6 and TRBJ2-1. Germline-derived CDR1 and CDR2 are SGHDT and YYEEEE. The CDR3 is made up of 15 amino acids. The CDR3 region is CASSLVLPKDNEQFF.

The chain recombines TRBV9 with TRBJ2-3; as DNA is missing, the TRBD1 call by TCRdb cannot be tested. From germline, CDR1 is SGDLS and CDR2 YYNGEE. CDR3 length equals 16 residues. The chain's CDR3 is CASVPGTGDSTDTQYF.

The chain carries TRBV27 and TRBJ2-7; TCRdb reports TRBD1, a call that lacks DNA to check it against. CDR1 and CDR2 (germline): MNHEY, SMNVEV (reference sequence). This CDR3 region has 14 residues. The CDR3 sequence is CASSLSRGAYEQYF.

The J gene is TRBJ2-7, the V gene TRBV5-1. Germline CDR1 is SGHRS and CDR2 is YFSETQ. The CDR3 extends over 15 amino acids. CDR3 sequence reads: CARSLFSGGYYEQYF. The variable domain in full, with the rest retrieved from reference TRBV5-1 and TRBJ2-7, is KAGVTQTPRYLIKTRGQQVTLSCSPISGHRSVSWYQQTPGQGLQFLFEYFSETQRNKGNFPGRFSGRQFSNSRSEMNVSTLELGDSALYLCARSLFSGGYYEQYFGPGTRLTVT.

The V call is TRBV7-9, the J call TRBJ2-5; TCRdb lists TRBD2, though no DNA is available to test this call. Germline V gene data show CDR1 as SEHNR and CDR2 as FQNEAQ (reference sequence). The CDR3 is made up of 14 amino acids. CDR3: CASSSERGQETQYF.

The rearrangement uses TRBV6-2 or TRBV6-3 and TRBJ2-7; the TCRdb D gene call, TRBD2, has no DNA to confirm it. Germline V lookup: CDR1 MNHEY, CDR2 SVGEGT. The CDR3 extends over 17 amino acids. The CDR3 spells CASSYSIFSGPSYEQYF.

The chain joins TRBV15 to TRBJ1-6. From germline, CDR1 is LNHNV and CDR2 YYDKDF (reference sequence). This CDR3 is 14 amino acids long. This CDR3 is CATSRDQRNSPLHF.

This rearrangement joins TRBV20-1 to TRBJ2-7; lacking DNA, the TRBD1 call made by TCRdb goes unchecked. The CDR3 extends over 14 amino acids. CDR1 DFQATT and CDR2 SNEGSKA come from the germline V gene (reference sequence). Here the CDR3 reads CSASDRGPYYEQYF.

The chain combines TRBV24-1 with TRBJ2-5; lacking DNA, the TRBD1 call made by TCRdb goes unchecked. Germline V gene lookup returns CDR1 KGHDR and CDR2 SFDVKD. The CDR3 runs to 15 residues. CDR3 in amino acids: CATSLPGQDQETQYF.

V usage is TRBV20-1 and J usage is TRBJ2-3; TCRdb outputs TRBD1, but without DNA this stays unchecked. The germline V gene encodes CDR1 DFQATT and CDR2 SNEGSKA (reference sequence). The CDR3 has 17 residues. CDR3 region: CSARADRGPLETDKQYF.

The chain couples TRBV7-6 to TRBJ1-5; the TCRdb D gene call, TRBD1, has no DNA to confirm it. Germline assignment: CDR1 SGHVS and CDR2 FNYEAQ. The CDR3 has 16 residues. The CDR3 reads CASSLAGDRSNQPQHF.